The clone carrying this TCR beta chain has just a few counts. Its matching antigen is unknown. Via MiXCR, TCRdb re-called the RT-PCR reads, giving one row per CDR3 protein. This sample yields about 190,000 distinct CDR3 sequences, of which around 15% are seen a single time; roughly 25% belongs to the top ten. This entry belongs to a study of response to subunit inactivated influenza vaccine. General observations from the study: Each seasonal influenza vaccination recruits few new T cells, the authors suggested.

The length of the CDR3 is 13 residues. The germline V gene encodes CDR1 MNHEY and CDR2 SMNVEV (reference sequence). Trimming shortened V by 1 base and J by 6 bases, and 7 bases separated the two germline ends. The sequence came from a man aged 45-60 years who received an inactivated influenza vaccine. The sequenced sample was CD8+ T cells sorted from PBMCs, obtained about 5 days after vaccination. The chain uses TRBV27 and TRBJ1-5; D is unclear. The CDR3 bases are TGTGCCAGCAGTTTATGGGGAAGTCAGCCCCAGCATTTT. Protein: CASSLWGSQPQHF.